This is a list of T cell receptor beta chains from one sample in a study of blood T cell repertoires in COVID-19. Here immunoSEQ multiplex PCR was the method, and the copy in TCRdb shows in-frame clones only, minus some. The profile covers fewer than 150,000 clones, with about 90% appearing a single time and less than 30% taken by the ten largest. Input material: peripheral blood. These receptors all stem from a woman in her seventies with acute or convalescent COVID-19. The CDR3 runs from the conserved cysteine through the conserved F or W. Fields, in order: J gene, V gene, D gene, CDR3 length, clone size, CDR3 protein, CDR3 DNA. D genes are given only for firm matches. For some rows the clone size is stated as once, few or many, or as a class when expanded; others skip it.

>TRBJ2-3|TRBV4-1|TRBD2|15|NA
CASTSGGGDTDTQYF
TGCGCCAGCACCAGCGGGGGAGGAGACACAGATACGCAGTATTTT
>TRBJ2-1|TRBV5-1|NA|15|NA
CASSAGGQSYNEQFF
TGCGCCAGCAGCGCGGGGGGACAGTCCTACAATGAGCAGTTCTTC
>TRBJ2-1|TRBV24-1|TRBD1|17|NA
CATSDGPRAGGLSEQFF
TGTGCCACCAGTGATGGGCCTCGGGCAGGGGGTCTGAGTGAGCAGTTCTTC
>TRBJ2-3|TRBV5-1|TRBD2|16|NA
CASSLSAGGLTDTQYF
TGCGCCAGCAGCTTGTCGGCGGGGGGGCTCACAGATACGCAGTATTTT
>TRBJ2-6|TRBV5-6|TRBD2|17|NA
CASSLALGGSGANVLTF
TGTGCCAGCAGCTTGGCCCTGGGGGGGTCTGGGGCCAACGTCCTGACTTTC
>TRBJ2-7|TRBV9|NA|15|NA
CASSVEGGGPYEQYF
TGTGCCAGCAGCGTAGAAGGGGGGGGCCCCTACGAGCAGTACTTC
>TRBJ1-2|TRBV7-9|NA|14|NA
CASNWGDLGYGYTF
TGTGCCAGCAACTGGGGGGATTTGGGCTATGGCTACACCTTC
>TRBJ1-1|TRBV7-9|TRBD1|16|NA
CASRRNLGQGATEAFF
TGTGCCAGCAGACGAAACTTAGGACAGGGGGCCACTGAAGCTTTCTTT
>TRBJ1-6|TRBV11-2|TRBD1|15|NA
CASSLGGQTNSPLHF
TGTGCCAGCAGCTTAGGGGGACAGACTAATTCACCCCTCCACTTT
>TRBJ1-3|TRBV2|NA|16|NA
CASSNRDTFSGNTIYF
TGTGCCAGCAGTAACCGGGACACTTTCTCTGGAAACACCATATATTTT
>TRBJ2-5|TRBV3-1/TRBV3-2|TRBD2|17|NA
CASSQDGIAGSGETQYF
TGTGCCAGCAGCCAAGATGGGATAGCGGGGTCGGGGGAGACCCAGTACTTC
>TRBJ1-5|TRBV13|NA|14|NA
CASSHGHSNQPQHF
TGTGCCAGCAGCCATGGGCACAGCAATCAGCCCCAGCATTTT
>TRBJ2-3|TRBV10-1|NA|15|NA
CASSETSRLTDTQYF
TGCGCCAGCAGTGAGACTAGCAGATTAACAGATACGCAGTATTTT
>TRBJ1-3|TRBV6-1|NA|14|NA
CASRPTGTGNTIYF
TGTGCCAGCAGACCTACAGGGACTGGAAACACCATATATTTT
>TRBJ2-7|TRBV11-2|TRBD2|14|NA
CASSWGGSSYEQYF
TGTGCCAGCAGCTGGGGGGGAAGCTCCTACGAGCAGTACTTC
>TRBJ2-1|TRBV19|TRBD2|14|once
CASTRGTSGNEQFF
TGTGCCAGTACCCGGGGGACTAGCGGCAATGAGCAGTTCTTC
>TRBJ1-5|TRBV2|NA|15|NA
CASSEGRGGNQPQHF
TGTGCCAGCAGTGAGGGCAGGGGAGGCAATCAGCCCCAGCATTTT
>TRBJ2-7|TRBV4-1|TRBD1|17|NA
CASSRNPGGRGKSEQYF
TGCGCCAGCAGCCGTAACCCCGGAGGCAGGGGGAAGAGCGAGCAGTACTTC
>TRBJ2-6|TRBV6-4|NA|15|NA
CASSPRPSGANVLTF
TGTGCCAGCAGTCCTAGACCCTCTGGGGCCAACGTCCTGACTTTC
>TRBJ2-7|TRBV6-5|NA|14|NA
CASTSSSRTYEQYF
TGTGCCAGCACCTCCTCGAGCAGGACCTACGAGCAGTACTTC
>TRBJ1-2|TRBV4-1|NA|14|NA
CASSQDWEASGYTF
TGCGCCAGCAGCCAAGATTGGGAGGCGAGTGGCTACACCTTC
>TRBJ1-1|TRBV7-9|TRBD1|14|NA
CASNRQGSSTEAFF
TGTGCCAGCAACCGACAGGGGTCGAGCACTGAAGCTTTCTTT